These 31 T cell receptor beta chains share one sample of origin, sequenced in a study of shared clonotypes between healthy human individuals. Sequenced by immunoSEQ multiplex PCR; TCRdb stores in-frame clones only, minus some. The sample comprises around 750,000 clones, 74% of which are singletons, and more than 1.5% rests with the top ten. Material for sequencing was memory CD4+ T cells sorted from blood. The subset denotes: CD45RA-negative fraction. These receptor sequences come from a woman aged 25-40 years in good health.

This clone was observed a single time. The chain carries TRBV27 and TRBJ1-2; a weak D match, TRBD1 (5 bases). The CDR3 consists of 13 residues. Germline-derived CDR1 and CDR2 are MNHEY and SMNVEV (reference sequence). The V end lost 6 bases, the J end lost 6 bases, and 14 bases lay between the germline ends. The CDR3 nucleotides read TGTGCCAGCAGCCTAAAGGGGAATGATGGCTACACCTTC. It yields the protein CASSLKGNDGYTF.

V gene TRBV16 combines with J gene TRBJ2-1, with D perhaps matching TRBD1 or TRBD2 (5 bases each). V shed 3 bases and J shed 9 bases, with 15 bases lying between them. Germline-derived CDR1 and CDR2 are KGHSY and FQNENV. This CDR3 has 14 amino acids. This CDR3 reads CASSQHPGTGEQFF. The CDR3 DNA is TGTGCCAGCAGCCAGCATCCCGGGACCGGTGAGCAGTTCTTC.

This clone has just a few counts. This sample also contains other DNA sequences that code for the same CDR3. The chain has TRBV19 and TRBJ2-7, with 9 bases fitting TRBD1. This CDR3 contains 14 residues. From germline, CDR1 is LNHDA and CDR2 SQIVND (reference sequence). The J segment lost 4 bases and the V segment lost 4 bases, leaving 5 bases of the junction unmatched. The CDR3 DNA reads as TGTGCCAGTAGTACCGGGACAGGGAGGTACGAGCAGTACTTC. It translates to CASSTGTGRYEQYF.

The CDR3 DNA follows: TGTGCCAGTAGGCCACTAGCGGGGGCCTCCTACAATGAGCAGTTCTTC. Protein: CASRPLAGASYNEQFF. The V gene is TRBV19, the J gene TRBJ2-1; 11 bases map to TRBD2. Germline CDR1 reads LNHDA; CDR2 reads SQIVND (reference sequence). The CDR3 is 16 residues long. The V and J ends lost 6 bases and 0 bases, in that order; junction bases with no gene match: 4.

V gene TRBV7-2 combines with J gene TRBJ2-5; 7 bases align to TRBD2. Germline V gene data show CDR1 as SGHTA and CDR2 as FQGNSA. This CDR3 has 16 residues. V trimming: 0 bases; J trimming: 2 bases; junction bases outside the gene matches: 6. CDR3 in DNA: TGTGCCAGCAGCTTAGCGAAAGGGAGGGGACAAGAGACCCAGTACTTC. The encoded protein is CASSLAKGRGQETQYF.

The V and J genes are TRBV6-5 and TRBJ1-1, with D unclear. Deletions cut 3 bases from V and 3 bases from J, with 17 bases between. In germline, CDR1 is MNHEY, CDR2 SVGAGI. The CDR3 is made up of 16 amino acids. The CDR3 loop reads CASSYKGQGGDTEAFF. The CDR3 DNA is TGTGCCAGCAGTTATAAAGGTCAAGGAGGAGACACTGAAGCTTTCTTT.

This clone was seen once. The rearrangement links TRBV6-6 to TRBJ1-2; the D is unclear. Trimming left V 6 bases short and J 8 bases short, with 10 bases between. The CDR3 sequence is 11 residues long. Germline CDR1 reads MNHNY; CDR2 reads SVGAGI (reference sequence). CDR3 DNA sequence: TGTGCCAGCAGGGATCAGGTGGGCTACACCTTC. This translates into CASRDQVGYTF.

Worth noting for this clone: The junction and the germline gene differ at one end; a read error may be behind it. In DNA, the CDR3 is TGTGCCTGCAGGGTTCTTCAAGAGACCCAGTACTTC. This sequence encodes CACRVLQETQYF. The rearrangement uses TRBV7-9 and TRBJ2-5, with D possibly matching TRBD1 (5 bases). The germline V gene has CDR1 SEHNR and CDR2 FQNEAQ (reference sequence). CDR3 length: 12 amino acids.

This clone was counted a few times. The V and J genes are TRBV5-6 and TRBJ1-2, with 10 bases fitting TRBD1. V lost 1 base and J lost 3; bases outside the gene matches: 6. Germline V gene lookup returns CDR1 SGHDT and CDR2 YYEEEE. The CDR3 has 16 residues. The CDR3 loop is CASSLPGQGFYYGYTF. The CDR3 nucleotides read TGTGCCAGCAGCTTGCCGGGACAGGGGTTCTACTATGGCTACACCTTC.

V and J are TRBV6-5 and TRBJ2-7; D remains unclear. Germline V CDR1 and CDR2: MNHEY, SVGAGI. Trimming removed 0 bases at V and 6 bases at J, with 12 bases between. CDR3 length equals 14 residues. The CDR3 is CASSYSSVLSEQYF. The CDR3 coding sequence is TGTGCCAGCAGTTACTCGTCCGTACTCTCCGAGCAGTACTTC.

The CDR3: CASSLDQGNTEAFF. CDR3 DNA sequence: TGCGCCAGCAGCTTGGATCAGGGGAACACTGAAGCTTTCTTT. J is TRBJ1-1 and V is TRBV5-1, with D possibly TRBD1 on 5 matching bases. This CDR3 is 14 amino acids long. V lost 0 bases and J lost 1, with 7 bases in between. CDR1 and CDR2 (germline): SGHRS, YFSETQ.

This chain links TRBV29-1 with TRBJ1-1; the match to TRBD1 covers 7 bases. Unmatched junction bases numbered 9, after V lost 1 base and J lost 4 bases. The CDR3 covers 15 residues. Germline V gives CDR1 SQVTM, CDR2 ANQGSEA. The CDR3 coding sequence is TGCAGCGTTGAAGGGGCGACAGGGATTATCACTGAAGCTTTCTTT. Translating gives CSVEGATGIITEAFF.

This sequence joins TRBV5-6 and TRBJ1-4; D unclear. Germline CDR1 reads SGHDT; CDR2 reads YYEEEE. The length of the CDR3 is 14 residues. V lost 5 bases and J lost 1, with 9 bases in between. Here the CDR3 reads CASRLWGTNEKLFF. CDR3 bases: TGTGCCAGCAGGTTGTGGGGAACTAATGAAAAACTGTTTTTT.

The gene calls are TRBV6-1 and TRBJ1-5, with TRBD1 matching over 8 bases. This CDR3 region has 15 residues. With 6 bases clipped from V and 4 bases from J, the junction kept 8 bases outside the gene matches. Germline CDR1 is MNHNS and CDR2 is SASEGT. The CDR3 loop reads CASRLQQGVNQPQHF. CDR3 DNA sequence: TGTGCCAGCAGGTTACAACAGGGGGTTAATCAGCCCCAGCATTTT.

The gene calls are TRBV6-5 and TRBJ2-3, with D tentatively TRBD2 (5 bases). CDR1 and CDR2 from the germline V gene are MNHEY and SVGAGI. With 8 bases removed from V and 1 base from J, the gap between germline ends came to 16 bases. This CDR3 spans 15 amino acids. This chain's CDR3 is CASPRLATCTDTQYF. CDR3 DNA: TGTGCCAGCCCCCGGCTAGCCACCTGCACAGATACGCAGTATTTT.

Remarks on this clone: Within the sample, other DNA sequences also encode this same CDR3. This CDR3 is CASSADTDTQYF. In DNA form, the CDR3 reads TGTGCCAGCAGCGCTGACACAGATACGCAGTATTTT. The chain uses TRBV2 and TRBJ2-3, with unresolved D. The CDR3 extends over 12 amino acids. Germline V lookup: CDR1 SNHLY, CDR2 FYNNEI. Trimming removed 6 bases from V and 2 bases from J, with 6 bases in between.

Points on this clone: The same CDR3 can be traced to other DNA sequences in this sample. The rearrangement joins TRBV28 to TRBJ2-4, with D perhaps matching TRBD1 (6 bases). The CDR3 contains 16 residues. Germline V gene data show CDR1 as MDHEN and CDR2 as SYDVKM. Trimming pared 6 bases from V and 1 base from J, leaving 16 bases between. The CDR3, as DNA: TGTGCCAGCAGCTCCCCGGGACAATTGGCCAAAAACATTCAGTACTTC. Its protein is CASSSPGQLAKNIQYF. Together with reference TRBV28 and TRBJ2-4, the CDR3 gives the full variable domain: DVKVTQSSRYLVKRTGEKVFLECVQDMDHENMFWYRQDPGLGLRLIYFSYDVKMKEKGDIPEGYSVSREKKERFSLILESASTNQTSMYLCASSSPGQLAKNIQYFGAGTRLSVL.

This clone was counted between two and nine times. This chain joins TRBV7-3 and TRBJ2-2; the D is unclear. V was trimmed by 6 bases and J by 5 bases, leaving 10 bases between them. Germline V CDR1 and CDR2: SGHTA, FQGTGA. CDR3 size: 13 residues. CDR3 region: CASSFGRTGELFF. The DNA for the CDR3 is TGTGCCAGCAGTTTTGGAAGAACCGGGGAGCTGTTTTTT. Variable domain in full (rest from reference TRBV7-3 and TRBJ2-2): GAGVSQTPSNKVTEKGKYVELRCDPISGHTALYWYRQSLGQGPEFLIYFQGTGAADDSGLPNDRFFAVRPEGSVSTLKIQRTERGDSAVYLCASSFGRTGELFFGEGSRLTVL.

The chain employs TRBV27 and TRBJ2-1; 7 bases fit TRBD1. Germline assignment: CDR1 MNHEY and CDR2 SMNVEV (reference sequence). V gave up 2 bases and J gave up 3 bases; unmatched junction bases: 13. The CDR3 is 18 amino acids. The DNA of the CDR3 is TGTGCCAGCAGTTTAAGGTCCGACAGGGTAAACTACTACAATGAGCAGTTCTTC. Its protein is CASSLRSDRVNYYNEQFF.

The chain is built from TRBV4-1 and TRBJ2-3; 7 bases line up with TRBD2. The trim removed 3 bases at V and 2 bases at J, leaving 11 bases unmatched. The CDR3 extends over 17 amino acids. Germline CDR1 is MGHRA and CDR2 is YSYEKL. Here the CDR3 reads CASSHFASGTTTDTQYF. DNA for the CDR3: TGCGCCAGCAGCCATTTTGCCTCCGGGACTACCACAGATACGCAGTATTTT.

This clone has a handful of counts. This chain links TRBV7-2 with TRBJ2-3; TRBD2 matches at 13 bases. The CDR3 totals 17 residues. Germline CDR1 reads SGHTA; CDR2 reads FQGNSA. V gave up 6 bases and J gave up 0 bases; unmatched junction bases: 6. As DNA, the CDR3 is TGTGCCAGCAGTCGGACTAGCGGGGGACTAAGCACAGATACGCAGTATTTT. This gives the protein CASSRTSGGLSTDTQYF.

This rearrangement joins TRBV2 to TRBJ1-5, with D possibly TRBD1 on 5 matching bases. This CDR3 is built from 14 residues. CDR1 is SNHLY and CDR2 is FYNNEI in the germline V gene. The V gene lost 7 bases and the J gene lost 4 bases, with 14 bases spanning the gap. The DNA of the CDR3 is TGTGCCAGCAATCCCTTGGGGGGGAATCAGCCCCAGCATTTT. It specifies CASNPLGGNQPQHF.

The chain combines TRBV19 with TRBJ1-5, with unresolved D. Trimming stripped 4 bases from V and 3 bases from J, with 13 bases between. Germline CDR1 is LNHDA and CDR2 is SQIVND (reference sequence). CDR3 length: 15 residues. Here the CDR3 DNA reads TGTGCCAGTAGTAGGCCCGGGGTCAACAATCAGCCCCAGCATTTT. Translated: CASSRPGVNNQPQHF.

The chain joins TRBV19 to TRBJ2-7, with D perhaps TRBD2 (6 bases). The CDR3 runs 14 residues. Per the germline V gene, CDR1 is LNHDA and CDR2 is SQIVND (reference sequence). V dropped 5 bases and J dropped 4 bases, with 15 bases sitting between them. In DNA, the CDR3 is TGTGCCAGTAGTTTCAGACTAGAGAGGTACGAGCAGTACTTC. It translates to CASSFRLERYEQYF.

The chain employs TRBV29-1 and TRBJ1-2; 9 bases match TRBD1. The germline V gene has CDR1 SQVTM and CDR2 ANQGSEA. This CDR3 has 14 residues. The ends lost 4 bases at V and 5 bases at J; junction bases unmatched: 8. The CDR3 region is CSVGAGTGTYGYTF. CDR3 DNA: TGCAGCGTTGGAGCGGGGACAGGGACATATGGCTACACCTTC.

This clone has only one observation. The chain joins TRBV28 to TRBJ1-2; D not resolved. The V end was cut by 6 bases, the J end by 2 bases, with 13 bases between. The CDR3 runs to 14 residues. In germline, CDR1 is MDHEN, CDR2 SYDVKM. CDR3 loop: CASRLPGSNYGYTF. For the CDR3, the DNA is TGTGCCAGCAGGTTACCGGGATCAAACTATGGCTACACCTTC.

The chain uses TRBV28 and TRBJ2-5; 15 bases are shared with TRBD2. CDR1 is MDHEN, CDR2 SYDVKM, per germline. The CDR3 extends over 14 amino acids. V was pared by 10 bases and J by 5 bases, with 5 bases of the junction left unmatched. The CDR3 DNA reads TGTGCCACGCGGACTAGCGGGAGGGGGGAGACCCAGTACTTC. It translates to CATRTSGRGETQYF.

The chain has TRBV7-9 and TRBJ2-7; 13 positions match TRBD2. The germline V gene encodes CDR1 SEHNR and CDR2 FQNEAQ (reference sequence). J lost 3 bases, V lost 1 base, and 0 bases had no gene match. The CDR3 covers 15 residues. The chain's CDR3 is CASSLGTSGGYEQYF. The CDR3 nucleotides read TGTGCCAGCAGCTTAGGGACTAGCGGGGGCTACGAGCAGTACTTC. The variable domain in full, completed from reference TRBV7-9 and TRBJ2-7, reads DTGVSQNPRHKITKRGQNVTFRCDPISEHNRLYWYRQTLGQGPEFLTYFQNEAQLEKSRLLSDRFSAERPKGSFSTLEIQRTEQGDSAMYLCASSLGTSGGYEQYFGPGTRLTVT.

The V and J genes are TRBV19 and TRBJ2-7; D possibly uses TRBD1 or TRBD2 (5 bases each). This CDR3 has 12 residues. Per germline, CDR1 LNHDA and CDR2 SQIVND (reference sequence). The germline V and J ends were trimmed by 7 bases and 2 bases, with 9 bases remaining between them. For the CDR3, the DNA is TGTGCCAGTATGGGGGTCACCTACGAGCAGTACTTC. This codes for CASMGVTYEQYF.

This clone occurred a few times. This chain links TRBV29-1 with TRBJ2-2, with TRBD1 identical over 7 bases. Looked up from germline, CDR1 is SQVTM and CDR2 is ANQGSEA. V was pared by 3 bases and J by 4 bases, with 8 bases of the junction left unmatched. The CDR3 consists of 15 residues. The CDR3 DNA reads as TGCAGCGTTGATAGAGGGGGCGTAGGCACCGGGGAGCTGTTTTTT. Protein: CSVDRGGVGTGELFF.

The chain carries TRBV10-3 and TRBJ2-1; D unclear. This CDR3 spans 11 amino acids. V shed 4 bases and J shed 5 bases, with 3 bases lying between them. Germline V CDR1 and CDR2: ENHRY, SYGVKD. The CDR3, as DNA: TGTGCCATCAGTGGACACAATGAGCAGTTCTTC. Its translation is CAISGHNEQFF.